This is a list of T cell receptor beta chains from one sample in a study of post-analysis software for immune sequencing data. Each CDR3 protein gets one entry after TCRdb re-called the PCR reads with MiXCR. The repertoire has fewer than 550,000 distinct CDR3 sequences, around 31% of them found once; the top ten carry 4.5% to 7.5%. Source material: blood. The receptors originated from a girl aged 2-17 years with multiple sclerosis. Both conserved end residues are part of each CDR3. D genes are given only for firm matches. Size values are once, few and many counts, or a class for expanded clones, and some rows have none.

j_call v_call d_call clone_size cdr3_nt cdr3_aa
TRBJ1-5 TRBV4-1 - - TGCGCCAGCAGCCAAGGAGCTAATAGCAATCAGCCCCAGCATTTT CASSQGANSNQPQHF
TRBJ2-7 TRBV7-6 - - TGTGCCAGCAGCTTAGAGAGGACAGCCTCCTACGAGCAGTACTTC CASSLERTASYEQYF
TRBJ1-2 TRBV7-9 - - TGTGCCAGCAGCCTAGCTCTGGAGCGCTATGGCTACACCTTC CASSLALERYGYTF
TRBJ1-1 TRBV29-1 - - TGCAGCGTGAGCAGGGGCATGAACACTGAAGCTTTCTTT CSVSRGMNTEAFF
TRBJ2-3 TRBV7-9 - - TGTGCCAGCAGCTTGGAACACAATACGCAGTATTTT CASSLEHNTQYF
TRBJ2-3 TRBV5-1 - once TGCGCCAGCATGGGTGACAGCGAACTCACAGATACGCAGTATTTT CASMGDSELTDTQYF
TRBJ2-2 TRBV20-1 - few TGCAGTGCTAGAGGAGCTGGGGGGCCGACGGGGGAGCTGTTTTTT CSARGAGGPTGELFF
TRBJ2-3 TRBV11-1 - - TGTGCCAGCAGCCTCGGGTGGACAGAAAGCACAGATACGCAGTATTTT CASSLGWTESTDTQYF
TRBJ2-4 TRBV10-3 - - TGTGCCATCAGTGAGTCGTTCAGAGACCACAAAAACATTCAGTACTTC CAISESFRDHKNIQYF
TRBJ1-6 TRBV12-3/TRBV12-4 - - TGTGCCAGCACCATGACAGGATACAATTCACCCCTCCACTTT CASTMTGYNSPLHF
TRBJ1-5 TRBV9 - - TGTGCCAGCAGCACACTACAGGGCCAGCCCCAGCATTTT CASSTLQGQPQHF
TRBJ2-1 TRBV6-5 - - TGTGCCAGCAGGGCCGTCGGGGGAACCTCCTACAATGAGCAGTTCTTC CASRAVGGTSYNEQFF
TRBJ1-5 TRBV27 - - TGTGCCAGCAGTTTATGGGGGGAAGGTCAGCCCCAGCATTTT CASSLWGEGQPQHF
TRBJ2-7 TRBV20-1 TRBD2 few TGCAGTGCTCTATTAGCGGGGGGACCAAGCTCCTACGAGCAGTACTTC CSALLAGGPSSYEQYF
TRBJ2-7 TRBV14 TRBD2 - TGTGCCAGCAGCCAAGGGATAGCGGGGGGCTCGATACGCTACGAGCAGTACTTC CASSQGIAGGSIRYEQYF
TRBJ2-5 TRBV6-2/TRBV6-3 - - TGTGCCAGCACCCTGTCCGGGGGGCCCTACAATGAGCAGTACTTC CASTLSGGPYNEQYF
TRBJ1-2 TRBV2 - - TGTGCCAGCAGTGAGGACAGTAATGTGCCTGGCTACACCTTC CASSEDSNVPGYTF
TRBJ2-2 TRBV6-5 TRBD1 - TGTGCCAGCAGCAGGACCGGGACAGTGAACACCGGGGAGCTGTTTTTT CASSRTGTVNTGELFF
TRBJ2-6 TRBV6-4 - - TGTGCCAGCAGCCCCTCACGGGGCGCTGGGGCCAACGTCCTGACTTTC CASSPSRGAGANVLTF
TRBJ1-4 TRBV20-1 - few TGCAGTGCTAGTCAGGGTTCTAATGAAAAACTGTTTTTT CSASQGSNEKLFF
TRBJ1-2 TRBV4-1 TRBD1 - TGCGCCAGCAGCCAGCGACAGGGTTTCTCTGGCTACACCTTC CASSQRQGFSGYTF
TRBJ2-3 TRBV2 - - TGTGCCAGCACGAAAGATACGCAGTATTTT CASTKDTQYF
TRBJ2-7 TRBV5-1 TRBD2 - TGCGCCAGCAGCTTGGGACTAGCGGGTGCCTGGGTGGACGAGCAGTACTTC CASSLGLAGAWVDEQYF
TRBJ2-7 TRBV6-5 - - TGTGTCAGCAGTTACTCGATCTCCTACGAGCAGTACTTC CVSSYSISYEQYF
TRBJ2-1 TRBV13 - - TGTGCCAGCAGCTCAGGACCCGAAAAGGGGTACAATGAGCAGTTCTTC CASSSGPEKGYNEQFF
TRBJ1-1 TRBV6-6 - few TGTGCCAGCATCGGACGGGACGGACACACTGAAGCTTTCTTT CASIGRDGHTEAFF
TRBJ2-5 TRBV24-1 - few TGTGCCACCAGTGGGGCCGGGTCTTCATCCCTACAAGAGACCCAGTACTTC CATSGAGSSSLQETQYF